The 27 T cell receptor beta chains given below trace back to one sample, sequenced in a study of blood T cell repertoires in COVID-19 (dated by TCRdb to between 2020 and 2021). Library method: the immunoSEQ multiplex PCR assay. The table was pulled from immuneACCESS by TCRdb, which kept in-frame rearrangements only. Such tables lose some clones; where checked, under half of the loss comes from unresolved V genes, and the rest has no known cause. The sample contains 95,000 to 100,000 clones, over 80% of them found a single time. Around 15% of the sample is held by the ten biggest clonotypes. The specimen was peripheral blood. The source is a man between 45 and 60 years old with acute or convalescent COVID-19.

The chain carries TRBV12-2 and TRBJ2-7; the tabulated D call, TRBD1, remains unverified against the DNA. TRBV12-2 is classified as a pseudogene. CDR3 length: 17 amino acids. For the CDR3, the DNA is TGTGCAAGTCGCCCGACGTTCTGCGACAGGCCCTCCTACGAGCAGTACTTC. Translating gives CASRPTFCDRPSYEQYF.

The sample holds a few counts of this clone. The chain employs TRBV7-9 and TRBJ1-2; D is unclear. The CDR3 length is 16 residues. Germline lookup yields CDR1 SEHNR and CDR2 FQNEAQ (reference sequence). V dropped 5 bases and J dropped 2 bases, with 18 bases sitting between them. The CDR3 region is CASSPRTDSLNYGYTF. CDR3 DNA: TGTGCCAGCAGCCCTCGGACGGACTCCCTCAACTATGGCTACACCTTC.

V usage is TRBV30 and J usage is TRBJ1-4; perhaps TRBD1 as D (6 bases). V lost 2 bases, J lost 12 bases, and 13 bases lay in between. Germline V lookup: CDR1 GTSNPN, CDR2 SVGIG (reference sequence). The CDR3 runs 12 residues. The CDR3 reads CAWSQGLGELFF. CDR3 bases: TGTGCCTGGAGTCAGGGGCTTGGGGAACTGTTTTTT.

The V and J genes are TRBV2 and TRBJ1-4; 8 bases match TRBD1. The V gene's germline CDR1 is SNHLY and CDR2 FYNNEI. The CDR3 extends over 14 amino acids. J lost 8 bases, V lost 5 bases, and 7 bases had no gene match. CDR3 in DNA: TGTGCCAGCAGTTTGGACAGGGTAGGAGAAAAACTGTTTTTT. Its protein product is CASSLDRVGEKLFF.

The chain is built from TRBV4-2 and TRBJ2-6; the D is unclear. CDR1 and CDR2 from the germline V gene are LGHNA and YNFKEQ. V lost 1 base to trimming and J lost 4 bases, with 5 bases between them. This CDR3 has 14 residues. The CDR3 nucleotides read TGTGCCAGCAGCCAAGTTTCGGGGGCCAACGTCCTGACTTTC. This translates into CASSQVSGANVLTF.

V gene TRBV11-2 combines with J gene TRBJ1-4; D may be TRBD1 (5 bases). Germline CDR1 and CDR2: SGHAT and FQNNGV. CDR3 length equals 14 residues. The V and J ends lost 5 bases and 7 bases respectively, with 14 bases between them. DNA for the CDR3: TGTGCCAGCAGCGCCGGGACTGTTATTGAAAAACTGTTTTTT. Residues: CASSAGTVIEKLFF. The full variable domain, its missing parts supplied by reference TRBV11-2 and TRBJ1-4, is EAGVAQSPRYKIIEKRQSVAFWCNPISGHATLYWYQQILGQGPKLLIQFQNNGVVDDSQLPKDRFSAERLKGVDSTLKIQPAKLEDSAVYLCASSAGTVIEKLFFGSGTQLSVL.

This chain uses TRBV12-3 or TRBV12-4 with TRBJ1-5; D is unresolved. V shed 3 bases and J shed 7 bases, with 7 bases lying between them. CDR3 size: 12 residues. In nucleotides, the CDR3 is TGTGCCAGCAGTTTGAACGGGCAGCCCCAGCATTTT. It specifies CASSLNGQPQHF.

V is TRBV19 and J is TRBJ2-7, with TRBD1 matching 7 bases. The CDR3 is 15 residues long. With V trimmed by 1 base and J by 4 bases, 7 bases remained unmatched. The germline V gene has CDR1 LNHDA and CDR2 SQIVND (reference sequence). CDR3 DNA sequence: TGTGCCAGTAGTATAGCCCCGGGACAGAATTACGAGCAGTACTTC. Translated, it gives CASSIAPGQNYEQYF.

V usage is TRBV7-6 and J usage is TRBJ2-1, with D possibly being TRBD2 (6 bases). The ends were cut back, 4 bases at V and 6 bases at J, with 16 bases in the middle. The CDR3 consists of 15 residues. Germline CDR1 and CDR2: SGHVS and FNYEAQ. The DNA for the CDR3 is TGTGCCAGCAGCTCCCCGGGGGTGAGAGGCAATGAGCAGTTCTTC. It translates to CASSSPGVRGNEQFF.

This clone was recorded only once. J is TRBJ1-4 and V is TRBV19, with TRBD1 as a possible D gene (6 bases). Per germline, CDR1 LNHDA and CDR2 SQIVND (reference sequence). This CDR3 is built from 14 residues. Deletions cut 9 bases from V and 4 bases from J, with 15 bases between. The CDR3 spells CASARGSVNEKLFF. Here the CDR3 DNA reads TGTGCCAGCGCAAGGGGGTCAGTTAATGAAAAACTGTTTTTT.

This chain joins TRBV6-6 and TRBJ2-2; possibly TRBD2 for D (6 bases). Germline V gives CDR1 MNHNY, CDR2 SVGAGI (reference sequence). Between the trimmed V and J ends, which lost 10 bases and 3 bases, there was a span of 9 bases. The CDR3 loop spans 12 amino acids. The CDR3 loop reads CATGSDTGELFF. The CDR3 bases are TGTGCCACCGGGAGCGACACCGGGGAGCTGTTTTTT.

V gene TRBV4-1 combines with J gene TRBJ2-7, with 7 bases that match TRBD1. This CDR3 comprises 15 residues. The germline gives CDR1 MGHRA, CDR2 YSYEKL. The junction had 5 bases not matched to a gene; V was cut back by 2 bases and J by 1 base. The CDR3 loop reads CASSQTRTGSYEQYF. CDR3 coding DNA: TGCGCCAGCAGCCAAACACGGACAGGATCCTACGAGCAGTACTTC.

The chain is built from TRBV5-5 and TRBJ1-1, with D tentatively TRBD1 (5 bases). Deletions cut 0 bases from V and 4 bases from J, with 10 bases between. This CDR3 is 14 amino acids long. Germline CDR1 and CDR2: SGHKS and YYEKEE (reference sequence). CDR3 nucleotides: TGTGCCAGCAGCTTGGGGCGCGGGGCCACTGAAGCTTTCTTT. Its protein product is CASSLGRGATEAFF.

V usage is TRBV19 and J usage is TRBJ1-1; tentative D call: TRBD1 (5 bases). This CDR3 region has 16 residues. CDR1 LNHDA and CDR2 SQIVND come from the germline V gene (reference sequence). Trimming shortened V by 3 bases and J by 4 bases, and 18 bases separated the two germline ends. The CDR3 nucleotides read TGTGCCAGTAGTATCTTGGCAGGGAATATGGTCACTGAAGCTTTCTTT. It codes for CASSILAGNMVTEAFF.

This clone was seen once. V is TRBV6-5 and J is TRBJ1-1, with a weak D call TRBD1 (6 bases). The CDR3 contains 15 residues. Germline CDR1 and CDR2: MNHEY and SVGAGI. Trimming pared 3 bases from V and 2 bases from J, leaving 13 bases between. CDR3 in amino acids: CASSYFGQLNTEAFF. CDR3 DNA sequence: TGTGCCAGCAGTTATTTCGGACAGCTTAACACTGAAGCTTTCTTT.

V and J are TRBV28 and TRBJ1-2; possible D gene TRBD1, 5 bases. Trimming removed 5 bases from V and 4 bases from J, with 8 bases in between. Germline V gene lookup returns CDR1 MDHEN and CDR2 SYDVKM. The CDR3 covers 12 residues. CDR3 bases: TGTGCCAGCAGTCTGACAGTCTATGGCTACACCTTC. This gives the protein CASSLTVYGYTF.

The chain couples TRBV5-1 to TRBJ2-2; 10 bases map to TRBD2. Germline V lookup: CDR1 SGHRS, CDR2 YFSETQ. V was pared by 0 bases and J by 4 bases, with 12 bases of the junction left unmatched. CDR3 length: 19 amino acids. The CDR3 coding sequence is TGCGCCAGCAGCTTGGCAATAGCGGGGGGCTTTTCGAGCACCGGGGAGCTGTTTTTT. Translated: CASSLAIAGGFSSTGELFF.

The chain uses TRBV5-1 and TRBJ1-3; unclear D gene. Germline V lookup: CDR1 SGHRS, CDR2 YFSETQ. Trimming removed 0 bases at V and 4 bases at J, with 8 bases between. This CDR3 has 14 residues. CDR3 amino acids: CASSLDGSGNTIYF. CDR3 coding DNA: TGCGCCAGCAGCTTGGACGGGTCAGGAAACACCATATATTTT.

In DNA form, the CDR3 reads TGTGCCAGCAGTCCACAGCCTAATCAGCCCCAGCATTTT. Its protein is CASSPQPNQPQHF. The chain joins TRBV28 to TRBJ1-5; D is unclear. Germline assignment: CDR1 MDHEN and CDR2 SYDVKM. The CDR3 is 13 residues long. V lost 5 bases, J lost 4 bases, and 9 bases lay in between.

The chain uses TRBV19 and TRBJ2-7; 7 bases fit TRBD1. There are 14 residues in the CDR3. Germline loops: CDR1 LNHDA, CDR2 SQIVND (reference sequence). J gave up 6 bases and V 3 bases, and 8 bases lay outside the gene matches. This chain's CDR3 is CASSIRGPNPEQYF. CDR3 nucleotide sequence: TGTGCCAGTAGTATTAGGGGGCCGAACCCCGAGCAGTACTTC.

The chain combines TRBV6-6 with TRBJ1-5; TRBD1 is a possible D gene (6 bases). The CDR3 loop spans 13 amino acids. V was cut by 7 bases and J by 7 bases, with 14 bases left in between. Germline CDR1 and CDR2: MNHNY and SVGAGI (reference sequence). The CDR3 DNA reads TGTGCCAGCACACAGGGCGGGTCCCAGCCCCAGCATTTT. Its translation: CASTQGGSQPQHF.

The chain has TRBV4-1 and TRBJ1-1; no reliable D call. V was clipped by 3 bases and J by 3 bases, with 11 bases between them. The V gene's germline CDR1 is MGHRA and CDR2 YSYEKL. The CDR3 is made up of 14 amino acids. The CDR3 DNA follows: TGCGCCAGCAGCCAGGGCAGCCTGGACACTGAAGCTTTCTTT. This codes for CASSQGSLDTEAFF.

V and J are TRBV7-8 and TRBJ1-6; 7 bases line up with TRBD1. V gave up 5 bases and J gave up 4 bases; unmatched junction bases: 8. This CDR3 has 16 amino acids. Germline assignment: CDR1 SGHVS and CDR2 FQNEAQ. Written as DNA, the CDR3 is TGTGCCAGCAGCGCCACAGGGGTTGTATATAATTCACCCCTCCACTTT. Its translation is CASSATGVVYNSPLHF.

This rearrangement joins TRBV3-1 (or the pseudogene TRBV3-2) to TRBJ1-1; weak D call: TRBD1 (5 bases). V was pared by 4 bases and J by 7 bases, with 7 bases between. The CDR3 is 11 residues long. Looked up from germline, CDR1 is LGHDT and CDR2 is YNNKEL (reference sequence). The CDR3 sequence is CASSRGREAFF. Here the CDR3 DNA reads TGTGCCAGCAGCCGGGGCCGTGAAGCTTTCTTT.

For the CDR3, the DNA is TGTGCCAGCAGTGTTGCGACTTCTTACTATGGCTACACCTTC. It translates to CASSVATSYYGYTF. This chain joins TRBV2 and TRBJ1-2; no firm D call. Germline V gene lookup returns CDR1 SNHLY and CDR2 FYNNEI. The V and J ends lost 4 bases and 3 bases respectively, with 12 bases between them. This CDR3 is 14 amino acids long.

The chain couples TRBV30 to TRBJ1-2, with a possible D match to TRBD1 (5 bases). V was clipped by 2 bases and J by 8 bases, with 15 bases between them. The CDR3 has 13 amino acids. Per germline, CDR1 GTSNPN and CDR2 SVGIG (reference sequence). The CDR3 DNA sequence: TGTGCCTGGAGTATTGGAACGGACACCGGCTACACCTTC. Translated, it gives CAWSIGTDTGYTF.

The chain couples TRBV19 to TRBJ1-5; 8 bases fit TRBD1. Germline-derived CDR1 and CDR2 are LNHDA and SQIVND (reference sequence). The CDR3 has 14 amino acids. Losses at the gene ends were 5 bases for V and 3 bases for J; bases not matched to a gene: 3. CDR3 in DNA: TGTGCCAGTAGTCCGACAGGGGTCAATCAGCCCCAGCATTTT. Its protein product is CASSPTGVNQPQHF.